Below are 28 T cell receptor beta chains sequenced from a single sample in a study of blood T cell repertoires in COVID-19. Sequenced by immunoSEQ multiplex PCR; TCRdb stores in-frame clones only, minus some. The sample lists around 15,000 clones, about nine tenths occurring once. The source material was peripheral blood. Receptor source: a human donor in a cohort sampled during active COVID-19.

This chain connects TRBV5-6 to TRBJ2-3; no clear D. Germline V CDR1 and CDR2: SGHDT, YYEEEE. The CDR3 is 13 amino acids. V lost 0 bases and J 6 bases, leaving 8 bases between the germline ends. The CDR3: CASSLGLVDTQYF. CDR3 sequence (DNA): TGTGCCAGCAGCTTGGGGCTAGTCGATACGCAGTATTTT.

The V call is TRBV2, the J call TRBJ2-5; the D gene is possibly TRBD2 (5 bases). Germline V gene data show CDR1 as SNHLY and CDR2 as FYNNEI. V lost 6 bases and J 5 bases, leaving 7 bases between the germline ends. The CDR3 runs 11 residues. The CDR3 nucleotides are TGTGCCAGCAGGGACTTTGAGACCCAGTACTTC. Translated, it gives CASRDFETQYF.

The CDR3 region is CASSYPSGRAVTYNEQFF. For the CDR3, the DNA is TGTGCCAGCAGTTACCCCAGCGGGAGGGCCGTGACCTACAATGAGCAGTTCTTC. The rearrangement uses TRBV6-2 or TRBV6-3 and TRBJ2-1, with TRBD2 matching over 10 bases. After removal of 2 bases from V and 2 bases from J, the junction contained 9 bases not matched to a gene. The CDR3 is 18 residues long. CDR1 is MNHEY and CDR2 is SVGEGT in the germline V gene.

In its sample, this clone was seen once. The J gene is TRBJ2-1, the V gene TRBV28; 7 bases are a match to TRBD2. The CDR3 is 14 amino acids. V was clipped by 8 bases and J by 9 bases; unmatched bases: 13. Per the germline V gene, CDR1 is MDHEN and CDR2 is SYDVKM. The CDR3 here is CASGAGWAGAEQFF. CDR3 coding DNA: TGTGCCAGCGGAGCGGGATGGGCTGGTGCTGAGCAGTTCTTC.

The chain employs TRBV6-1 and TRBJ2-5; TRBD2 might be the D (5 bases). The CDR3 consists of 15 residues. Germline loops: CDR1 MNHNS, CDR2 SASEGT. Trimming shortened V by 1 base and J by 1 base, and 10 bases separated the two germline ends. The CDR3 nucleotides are TGTGCCAGCAGTGAAGGAGGGCGCTCCCAAGAGACCCAGTACTTC. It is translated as CASSEGGRSQETQYF.

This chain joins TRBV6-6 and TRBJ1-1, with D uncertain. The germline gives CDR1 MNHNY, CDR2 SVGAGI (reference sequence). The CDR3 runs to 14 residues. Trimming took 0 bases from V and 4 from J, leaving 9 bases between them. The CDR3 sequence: CASSYSGAGTEAFF. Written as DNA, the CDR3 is TGTGCCAGCAGTTACTCTGGTGCCGGCACTGAAGCTTTCTTT.

CDR3 sequence (DNA): TGTGCCAGCAGCTTAGACAGGTTGAATTCACCCCTCCACTTT. It encodes CASSLDRLNSPLHF. The chain employs TRBV7-2 and TRBJ1-6, with D perhaps matching TRBD1 (5 bases). V was cut by 1 base and J by 7 bases, with 8 bases left in between. The CDR3 extends over 14 amino acids. Germline lookup yields CDR1 SGHTA and CDR2 FQGNSA.

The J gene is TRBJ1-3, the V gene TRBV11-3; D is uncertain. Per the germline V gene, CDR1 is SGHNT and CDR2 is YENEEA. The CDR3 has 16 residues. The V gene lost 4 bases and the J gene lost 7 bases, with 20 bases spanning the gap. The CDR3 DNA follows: TGTGCCAGCAGCTGTGCCGGGAACGAAGGTGGGAACACCATATATTTT. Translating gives CASSCAGNEGGNTIYF.

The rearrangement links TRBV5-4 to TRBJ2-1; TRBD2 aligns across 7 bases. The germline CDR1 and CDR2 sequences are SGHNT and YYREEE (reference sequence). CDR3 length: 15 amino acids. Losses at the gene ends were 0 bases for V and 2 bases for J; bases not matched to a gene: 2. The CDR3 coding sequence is TGTGCCAGCAGCTTGGGAAGCGGGACCTACAATGAGCAGTTCTTC. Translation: CASSLGSGTYNEQFF.

The CDR3 DNA sequence: TGTGCCAGCAGCAGTCCGGGACAGTCGTTTACGCAGTATTTT. Its protein product is CASSSPGQSFTQYF. The chain links TRBV11-2 to TRBJ2-3, with 7 bases lining up with TRBD1. The V gene's germline CDR1 is SGHAT and CDR2 FQNNGV. J gave up 8 bases and V 5 bases, and 10 bases lay outside the gene matches. The CDR3 contains 14 residues.

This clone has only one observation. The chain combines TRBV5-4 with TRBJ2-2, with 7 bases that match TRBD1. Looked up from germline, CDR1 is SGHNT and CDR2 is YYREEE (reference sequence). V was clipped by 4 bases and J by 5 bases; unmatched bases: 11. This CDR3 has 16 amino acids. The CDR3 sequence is CASSPAGGSRTGELFF. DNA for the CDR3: TGTGCCAGCAGCCCCGCAGGGGGTAGCAGGACCGGGGAGCTGTTTTTT.

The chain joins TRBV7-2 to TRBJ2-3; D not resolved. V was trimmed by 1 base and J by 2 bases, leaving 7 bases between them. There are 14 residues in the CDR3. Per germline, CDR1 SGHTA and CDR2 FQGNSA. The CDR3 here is CASSLGQITDTQYF. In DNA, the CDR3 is TGTGCCAGCAGCTTAGGTCAGATCACAGATACGCAGTATTTT.

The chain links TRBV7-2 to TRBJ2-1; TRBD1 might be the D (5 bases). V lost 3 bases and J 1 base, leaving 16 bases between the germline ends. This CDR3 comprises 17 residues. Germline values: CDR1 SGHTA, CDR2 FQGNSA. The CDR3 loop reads CASSFPWGRASYNEQFF. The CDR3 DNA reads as TGTGCCAGCAGCTTCCCATGGGGCAGGGCTTCCTACAATGAGCAGTTCTTC.

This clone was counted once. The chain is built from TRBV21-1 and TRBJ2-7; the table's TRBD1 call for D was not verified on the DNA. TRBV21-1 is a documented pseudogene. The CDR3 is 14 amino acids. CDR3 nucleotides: TGTGCCAGCATCGAAACACAGGGTGGTCGGGAGCAGTACTTC. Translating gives CASIETQGGREQYF.

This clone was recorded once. CDR3 in amino acids: CASSPGLAENTQYF. For the CDR3, the DNA is TGTGCCAGCAGCCCAGGACTAGCGGAAAATACGCAGTATTTT. V gene TRBV3-1 (or the pseudogene TRBV3-2) combines with J gene TRBJ2-3; 10 bases fit TRBD2. Germline lookup yields CDR1 LGHDT and CDR2 YNNKEL (reference sequence). The CDR3 spans 14 residues. Germline trimming cut 4 bases from V and 7 bases from J; bases unmatched to any gene: 5.

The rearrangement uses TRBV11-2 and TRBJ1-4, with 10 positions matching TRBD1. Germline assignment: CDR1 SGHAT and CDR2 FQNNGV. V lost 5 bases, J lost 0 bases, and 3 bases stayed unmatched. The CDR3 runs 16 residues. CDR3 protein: CASSRGQGATNEKLFF. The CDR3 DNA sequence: TGTGCCAGCAGCCGTGGACAGGGGGCAACTAATGAAAAACTGTTTTTT. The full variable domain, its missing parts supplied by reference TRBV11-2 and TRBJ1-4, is EAGVAQSPRYKIIEKRQSVAFWCNPISGHATLYWYQQILGQGPKLLIQFQNNGVVDDSQLPKDRFSAERLKGVDSTLKIQPAKLEDSAVYLCASSRGQGATNEKLFFGSGTQLSVL.

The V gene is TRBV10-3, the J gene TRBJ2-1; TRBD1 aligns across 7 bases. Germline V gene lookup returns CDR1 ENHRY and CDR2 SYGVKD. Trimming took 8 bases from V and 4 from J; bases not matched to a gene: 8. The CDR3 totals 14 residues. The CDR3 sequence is CAIAVETGYNEQFF. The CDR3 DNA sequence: TGTGCCATCGCGGTCGAGACAGGGTACAATGAGCAGTTCTTC.

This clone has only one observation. In DNA, the CDR3 is TGTGCCAGCAGGCGACAGGGAAGCTCCTACAATGAGCAGTTCTTC. Its translation: CASRRQGSSYNEQFF. The chain couples TRBV28 to TRBJ2-1, with 7 bases fitting TRBD1. Losses at the gene ends were 6 bases for V and 0 bases for J; bases not matched to a gene: 5. This CDR3 spans 15 amino acids. The V gene's germline CDR1 is MDHEN and CDR2 SYDVKM. Full variable domain (remainder filled in from reference TRBV28 and TRBJ2-1): DVKVTQSSRYLVKRTGEKVFLECVQDMDHENMFWYRQDPGLGLRLIYFSYDVKMKEKGDIPEGYSVSREKKERFSLILESASTNQTSMYLCASRRQGSSYNEQFFGPGTRLTVL.

Written as DNA, the CDR3 is TGTGCCAGCAGTGGCGACAGCAGAGAGACCGGGGAGCTGTTTTTT. This gives the protein CASSGDSRETGELFF. J is TRBJ2-2 and V is TRBV2; possible D gene TRBD1, 5 bases. Trimming pared 4 bases from V and 5 bases from J, leaving 14 bases between. The CDR3 runs 15 residues. Germline V CDR1 and CDR2: SNHLY, FYNNEI. Complete variable domain (other parts from reference TRBV2 and TRBJ2-2): EPEVTQTPSHQVTQMGQEVILRCVPISNHLYFYWYRQILGQKVEFLVSFYNNEISEKSEIFDDQFSVERPDGSNFTLKIRSTKLEDSAMYFCASSGDSRETGELFFGEGSRLTVL.

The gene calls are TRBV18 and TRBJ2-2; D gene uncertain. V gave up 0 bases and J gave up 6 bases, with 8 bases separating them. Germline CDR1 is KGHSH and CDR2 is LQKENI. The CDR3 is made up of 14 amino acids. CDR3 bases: TGTGCCAGCTCACCACCCTCAGTGGCCGGGGAGCTGTTTTTT. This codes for CASSPPSVAGELFF.

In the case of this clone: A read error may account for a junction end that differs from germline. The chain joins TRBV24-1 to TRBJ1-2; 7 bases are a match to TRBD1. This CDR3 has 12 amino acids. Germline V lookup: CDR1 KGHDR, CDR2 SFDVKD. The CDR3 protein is CATSDPGTAAYF. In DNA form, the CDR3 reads TGTGCCACCAGTGACCCCGGGACAGCGGCCTACTTC.

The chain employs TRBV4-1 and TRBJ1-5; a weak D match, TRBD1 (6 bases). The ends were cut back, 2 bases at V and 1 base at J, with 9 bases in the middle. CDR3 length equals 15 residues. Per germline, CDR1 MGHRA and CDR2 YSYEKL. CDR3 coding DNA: TGCGCCAGCAGCCAACTCACAGGGAGCAATCAGCCCCAGCATTTT. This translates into CASSQLTGSNQPQHF.

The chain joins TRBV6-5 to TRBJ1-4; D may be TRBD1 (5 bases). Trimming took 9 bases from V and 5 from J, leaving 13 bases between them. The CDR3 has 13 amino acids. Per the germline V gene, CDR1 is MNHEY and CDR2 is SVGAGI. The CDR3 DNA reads TGTGCCAGTACTCGGGGGAACAATGAAAAACTGTTTTTT. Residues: CASTRGNNEKLFF.

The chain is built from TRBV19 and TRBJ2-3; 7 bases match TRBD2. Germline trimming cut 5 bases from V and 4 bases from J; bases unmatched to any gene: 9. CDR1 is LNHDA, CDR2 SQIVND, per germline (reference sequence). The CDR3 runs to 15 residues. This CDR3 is CASSEWGRGADTQYF. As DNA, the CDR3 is TGTGCCAGTAGTGAGTGGGGCCGGGGGGCAGATACGCAGTATTTT. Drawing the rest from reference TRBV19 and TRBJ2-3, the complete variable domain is DGGITQSPKYLFRKEGQNVTLSCEQNLNHDAMYWYRQDPGQGLRLIYYSQIVNDFQKGDIAEGYSVSREKKESFPLTVTSAQKNPTAFYLCASSEWGRGADTQYFGPGTRLTVL.

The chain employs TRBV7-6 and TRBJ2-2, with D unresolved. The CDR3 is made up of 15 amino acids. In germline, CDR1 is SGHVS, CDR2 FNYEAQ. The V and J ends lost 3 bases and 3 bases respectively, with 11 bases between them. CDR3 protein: CASSFTPRDTGELFF. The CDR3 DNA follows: TGTGCCAGCAGCTTTACCCCTCGGGACACCGGGGAGCTGTTTTTT.

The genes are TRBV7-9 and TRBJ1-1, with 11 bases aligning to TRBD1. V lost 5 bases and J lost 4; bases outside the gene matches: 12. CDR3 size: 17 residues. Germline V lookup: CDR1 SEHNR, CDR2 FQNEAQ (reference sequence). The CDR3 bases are TGTGCCAGCAGCGGACGGACAGGGGGCGGGAAGGGCACTGAAGCTTTCTTT. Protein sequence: CASSGRTGGGKGTEAFF.

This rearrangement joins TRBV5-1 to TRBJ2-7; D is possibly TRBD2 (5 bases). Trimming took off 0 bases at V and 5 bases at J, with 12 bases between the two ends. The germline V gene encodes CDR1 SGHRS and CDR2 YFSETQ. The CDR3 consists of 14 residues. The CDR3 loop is CASSLAGFWDEQYF. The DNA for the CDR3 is TGCGCCAGCAGCTTGGCGGGGTTTTGGGACGAGCAGTACTTC.

The CDR3 loop reads CASSLAGRSGGSPLHF. The CDR3 DNA sequence: TGTGCCAGCAGCTTAGCCGGACGCTCCGGGGGTTCACCCCTCCACTTT. This chain connects TRBV7-9 to TRBJ1-6; the D gene is possibly TRBD1 (5 bases). Germline values: CDR1 SEHNR, CDR2 FQNEAQ (reference sequence). CDR3 size: 16 residues. The V end was cut by 0 bases, the J end by 9 bases, with 15 bases between.